This TCR beta chain was obtained from a study of T cell changes during pregnancy in multiple sclerosis. Repertoires were generated with immunoSEQ multiplex PCR, while TCRdb's copy carries only in-frame clones and drops some. The sample consists of 20,000 to 25,000 clones, 65% to 90% of them appearing once. The TCR comes from a female donor in good health, enrolled as a control in a pregnancy study. This specimen was CD4+ T cells from peripheral blood mononuclear cells, taken in the first trimester of pregnancy.

The CDR3 spells CASSFGPGQGNQPQHF. CDR3 nucleotides: TGTGCCAGCAGCTTCGGTCCGGGACAGGGGAATCAGCCCCAGCATTTT. The V call is TRBV11-2, the J call TRBJ1-5, with 10 bases identical to TRBD1. The germline V gene has CDR1 SGHAT and CDR2 FQNNGV. J gave up 4 bases and V 3 bases, and 6 bases lay outside the gene matches. The CDR3 runs 16 residues.